Listed below are T cell receptor beta chains from one sample, sequenced in a study of blood T cell repertoires in COVID-19. Here immunoSEQ multiplex PCR was the method, and the copy in TCRdb shows in-frame clones only, minus some. The sample carries around 130,000 clones, 82% recorded once. Specimen: peripheral blood. Receptors were obtained from a woman aged 70 to 79 with acute or convalescent COVID-19. Both conserved end residues are part of each CDR3. A D gene is named only where the DNA matches it firmly. A row's size may be missing; if present it is once, few, many or a size class.

CDR3 DNA: TGTGCCAGCAGCCGGACCCCAAGGGGGCAAGAGACCCAGTACTTC
CDR3 protein: CASSRTPRGQETQYF
D gene: .
V gene: TRBV7-9
clone size: .
J gene: TRBJ2-5

CDR3 DNA: TGCGCCAGCAGTTCAGGGCGGAACACTGAAGCTTTCTTT
CDR3 protein: CASSSGRNTEAFF
D gene: .
V gene: TRBV10-1
clone size: few
J gene: TRBJ1-1

CDR3 DNA: TGTGCCAGCAGTGAAGCCGGTCGGTATGGCTACACCTTC
CDR3 protein: CASSEAGRYGYTF
D gene: .
V gene: TRBV6-1
clone size: .
J gene: TRBJ1-2

CDR3 DNA: TGTGCCTGGAGGATGGACAGGGTAACTGAAGCTTTCTTT
CDR3 protein: CAWRMDRVTEAFF
D gene: TRBD1
V gene: TRBV30
clone size: .
J gene: TRBJ1-1

CDR3 DNA: TGTGCCACTACTCGGGACAGCAATGAAAAACTGTTTTTT
CDR3 protein: CATTRDSNEKLFF
D gene: TRBD1
V gene: TRBV19
clone size: once
J gene: TRBJ1-4

CDR3 DNA: TGTGCCAGCAGCTCTCCTCTTAGCGGGGGGAACACCGGGGAGCTGTTTTTT
CDR3 protein: CASSSPLSGGNTGELFF
D gene: TRBD2
V gene: TRBV7-3
clone size: once
J gene: TRBJ2-2

CDR3 DNA: TGTGCCAGCAGCGGGAAACAGGGTTTTTCGGACTATGGCTACACCTTC
CDR3 protein: CASSGKQGFSDYGYTF
D gene: .
V gene: TRBV9
clone size: .
J gene: TRBJ1-2

CDR3 DNA: TGTGCCAGCAGTTCAGGACAGGCGATGAACACTGAAGCTTTCTTT
CDR3 protein: CASSSGQAMNTEAFF
D gene: TRBD1
V gene: TRBV5-4
clone size: .
J gene: TRBJ1-1

CDR3 DNA: TGTGCCAGCAGCCCGGGCGGGGGTTTACGTGAGACCCAGTACTTC
CDR3 protein: CASSPGGGLRETQYF
D gene: TRBD2
V gene: TRBV5-4
clone size: once
J gene: TRBJ2-5

CDR3 DNA: TGTGCCAGCAGCCTCACATATCTAGCGGGGGGTTACAATGAGCAGTTCTTC
CDR3 protein: CASSLTYLAGGYNEQFF
D gene: TRBD2
V gene: TRBV7-2
clone size: .
J gene: TRBJ2-1

CDR3 DNA: TGTGCCAGCAGCCCGGGGACTAGCGGGGCCCTGGTTGATACGCAGTATTTT
CDR3 protein: CASSPGTSGALVDTQYF
D gene: TRBD2
V gene: TRBV13
clone size: few
J gene: TRBJ2-3

CDR3 DNA: TGTGCCAGCAGCTTGACTAGCGGGGGGTTAAGGGGTACGCAGTATTTT
CDR3 protein: CASSLTSGGLRGTQYF
D gene: TRBD2
V gene: TRBV7-2
clone size: .
J gene: TRBJ2-3

CDR3 DNA: TGCGCCAGCAGCTTGGAGAGAGCGAGAGAGCAGTACTTC
CDR3 protein: CASSLERAREQYF
D gene: .
V gene: TRBV5-1
clone size: .
J gene: TRBJ2-7

CDR3 DNA: TGTGCCAGCAGCGTAATTGGGGCTACTGGAAACACCATATATTTT
CDR3 protein: CASSVIGATGNTIYF
D gene: .
V gene: TRBV9
clone size: .
J gene: TRBJ1-3

CDR3 DNA: TGTGCCAGCAGCTTGGCTGGGGGGGGTAACTATGGCTACACCTTC
CDR3 protein: CASSLAGGGNYGYTF
D gene: .
V gene: TRBV5-5
clone size: once
J gene: TRBJ1-2

CDR3 DNA: TGTGCCAGTAGTAGGGACAGGCCCAATGAGCAGTTCTTC
CDR3 protein: CASSRDRPNEQFF
D gene: TRBD1
V gene: TRBV19
clone size: .
J gene: TRBJ2-1

CDR3 DNA: TGCGCCAGCAGCTTGGTAGGGGGCCGGGAGACCCAGTACTTC
CDR3 protein: CASSLVGGRETQYF
D gene: TRBD1
V gene: TRBV5-1
clone size: .
J gene: TRBJ2-5

CDR3 DNA: TGTGCCAGCTTCCGGGGGGTTGTGAACACTGAAGCTTTCTTT
CDR3 protein: CASFRGVVNTEAFF
D gene: .
V gene: TRBV6-5
clone size: .
J gene: TRBJ1-1

CDR3 DNA: TGTGCCAGCAGCCAAGGAAGAACAGGGAATCAGCCCCAGCATTTT
CDR3 protein: CASSQGRTGNQPQHF
D gene: .
V gene: TRBV3-1/TRBV3-2
clone size: .
J gene: TRBJ1-5

CDR3 DNA: TGTGCCACCACCTACTCCGGGACAGGGAACTATGGCTACACCTTC
CDR3 protein: CATTYSGTGNYGYTF
D gene: TRBD1
V gene: TRBV6-5
clone size: .
J gene: TRBJ1-2

CDR3 DNA: TGTGCCAGTAGTACCGTAATCCTAGCGGGGGGGAACACCGGGGAGCTGTTTTTT
CDR3 protein: CASSTVILAGGNTGELFF
D gene: TRBD2
V gene: TRBV19
clone size: .
J gene: TRBJ2-2

CDR3 DNA: TGCGCCAGCAGCTCATCTACCCTCTCCTACAATGAGCAGTTCTTC
CDR3 protein: CASSSSTLSYNEQFF
D gene: .
V gene: TRBV5-1
clone size: .
J gene: TRBJ2-1

CDR3 DNA: TGTGCCAGCAGCCAGACAGGGGTGTGGGCTGAAGCTTTCTTT
CDR3 protein: CASSQTGVWAEAFF
D gene: TRBD1
V gene: TRBV5-4
clone size: .
J gene: TRBJ1-1

CDR3 DNA: TGTGCCAGTTCCCGGGACAGACAACTACACCCCCTCCACTTT
CDR3 protein: CASSRDRQLHPLHF
D gene: TRBD1
V gene: TRBV27
clone size: few
J gene: TRBJ1-6

CDR3 DNA: TGTGCCAGCAGAGGAGGTGGCGGGGGTAATGAAAAACTGTTTTTT
CDR3 protein: CASRGGGGGNEKLFF
D gene: .
V gene: TRBV25-1
clone size: .
J gene: TRBJ1-4

CDR3 DNA: TGTGCCAGCAGCGTAGGAGTGGTTTCAGATACGCAGTATTTT
CDR3 protein: CASSVGVVSDTQYF
D gene: .
V gene: TRBV9
clone size: .
J gene: TRBJ2-3

CDR3 DNA: TGTGCCAGCAGCTTAGAGGGGCAGGGTTATCGCTATGGCTACACCTTC
CDR3 protein: CASSLEGQGYRYGYTF
D gene: .
V gene: TRBV13
clone size: .
J gene: TRBJ1-2